This T cell receptor (beta chain) was recorded in a study of beta chain features in type 1 diabetes. This clone was seen more than once but under ten times. The antigen is undetermined. The entirety of the isolated RNA underwent reverse transcription, so expressed TCRB transcripts were sequenced. Profiled with immunoSEQ multiplex PCR; TCRdb holds only in-frame clones, not every one. The table shows 600,000 or so clones, with roughly an eighth occurring only once. Overall study results and limits: Among all four CD4+ subsets, Type 1 diabetes patients had TCRB CDR3s that were moderately but significantly shorter.

V gave up 5 bases and J gave up 2 bases; unmatched junction bases: 4. Germline CDR1 SGHAT, CDR2 FQDESV (reference sequence). CDR3 length: 14 residues. Specimen: naive CD4+ T cells from blood. The chain has TRBV11-1 and TRBJ1-1, with TRBD1 identical over 8 bases. The receptor was isolated from a young man with type 1 diabetes. The CDR3 DNA is TGTGCCAGCAGCCACGGACAGGGTAACACTGAAGCTTTCTTT. Translation gives CASSHGQGNTEAFF.